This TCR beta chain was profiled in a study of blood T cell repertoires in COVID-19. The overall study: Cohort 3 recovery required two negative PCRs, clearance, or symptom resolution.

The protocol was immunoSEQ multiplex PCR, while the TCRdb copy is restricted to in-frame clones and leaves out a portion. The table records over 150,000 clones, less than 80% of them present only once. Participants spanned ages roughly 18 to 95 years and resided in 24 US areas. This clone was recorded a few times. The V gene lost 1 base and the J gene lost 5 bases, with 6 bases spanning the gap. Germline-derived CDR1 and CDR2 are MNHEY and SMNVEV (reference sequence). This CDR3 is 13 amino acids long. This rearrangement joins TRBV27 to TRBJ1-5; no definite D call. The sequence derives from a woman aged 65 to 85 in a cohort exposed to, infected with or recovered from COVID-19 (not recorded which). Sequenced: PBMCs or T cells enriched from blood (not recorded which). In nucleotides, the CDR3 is TGTGCCAGCAGTTTATTTCCGGATCAGCCCCAGCATTTT. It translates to CASSLFPDQPQHF.